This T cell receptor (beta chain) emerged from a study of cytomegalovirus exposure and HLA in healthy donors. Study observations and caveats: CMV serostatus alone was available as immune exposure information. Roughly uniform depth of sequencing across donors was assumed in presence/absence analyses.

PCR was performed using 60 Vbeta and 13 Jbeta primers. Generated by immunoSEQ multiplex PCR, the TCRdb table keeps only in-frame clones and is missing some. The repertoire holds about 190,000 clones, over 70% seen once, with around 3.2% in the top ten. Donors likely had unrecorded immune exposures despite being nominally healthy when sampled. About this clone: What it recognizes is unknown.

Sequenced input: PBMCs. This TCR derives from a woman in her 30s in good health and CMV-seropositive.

The CDR3, as DNA: TGCGCCAGCAGCAGCGGGGACAGGCGAGACGAGCAGTACTTC. This encodes CASSSGDRRDEQYF. The rearrangement links TRBV5-1 to TRBJ2-5; maybe TRBD1 (8 bases). With the DNA end fitting TRBJ2-7 better, the J assignment may be wrong. This CDR3 has 14 residues. Germline V gene lookup returns CDR1 SGHRS and CDR2 YFSETQ.